The 28 T cell receptor beta chains presented below share a single source sample, sequenced in a study of T cells in Graves' hyperthyroidism and ophthalmopathy. Researchers amplified the TCR beta CDR3 regions from RNA transcripts. When the TCR CDR3 underwent first-round RT-PCR, the HTBI primer set was used. TCRdb reprocessed the multiplex PCR reads via MiXCR and lists one record per CDR3 protein. The sample yields some 690,000 distinct CDR3 sequences, 17% seen once. Material: blood. The receptors derive from a man aged 50 to 60 with Graves' hyperthyroidism.

This clonotype was found many times. The chain has TRBV18 and TRBJ2-5; D may be TRBD1 (6 bases). CDR1 is KGHSH, CDR2 LQKENI, per germline. Trimming cost V 3 bases and J 1 base, with 15 bases left between them. The CDR3 consists of 16 residues. The CDR3 protein is CASSPEVQGIQETQYF. DNA for the CDR3: TGTGCCAGCTCACCTGAGGTACAGGGAATCCAAGAGACCCAGTACTTC. Full variable domain (outside the CDR3, taken from reference TRBV18 and TRBJ2-5): NAGVMQNPRHLVRRRGQEARLRCSPMKGHSHVYWYRQLPEEGLKFMVYLQKENIIDESGMPKERFSAEFPKEGPSILRIQQVVRGDSAAYFCASSPEVQGIQETQYFGPGTRLLVL.

The chain carries TRBV6-1 and TRBJ1-2; 9 bases match TRBD1. The CDR3 covers 13 residues. Per germline, CDR1 MNHNS and CDR2 SASEGT. Losses at the gene ends were 6 bases for V and 8 bases for J; bases not matched to a gene: 7. CDR3 nucleotides: TGTGCCAGCAGGTCGGGACAGGGTTACGGCTACACCTTC. Translated, it gives CASRSGQGYGYTF.

This clonotype was seen at least ten times. This rearrangement joins TRBV27 to TRBJ2-1, with 7 bases fitting TRBD1. Germline loops: CDR1 MNHEY, CDR2 SMNVEV (reference sequence). Unmatched junction bases numbered 4, after V lost 4 bases and J lost 10 bases. The CDR3 is 12 amino acids. The CDR3 region has the DNA TGTGCCAGCAGTTCTGGGGGACAGGAGCAGTTCTTC. Translating gives CASSSGGQEQFF.

This clonotype appeared many times. The V and J genes are TRBV3-1 and TRBJ2-2, with no clear D. The germline gives CDR1 LGHDT, CDR2 YNNKEL (reference sequence). The V end was cut by 4 bases, the J end by 7 bases, with 25 bases between. The CDR3 runs to 18 residues. CDR3 in amino acids: CASSLLWRTDPPLGELFF. CDR3 bases: TGTGCCAGCAGCCTTCTCTGGCGCACCGACCCCCCACTCGGGGAGCTGTTTTTT.

This clonotype appeared many times. The chain has TRBV13 and TRBJ2-7, with TRBD2 matching over 7 bases. The ends lost 2 bases at V and 12 bases at J; junction bases unmatched: 10. CDR1 and CDR2 from the germline V gene are PRHDT and FYEKMQ (reference sequence). The CDR3 consists of 13 residues. The CDR3 is CASSLRASGRMYF. CDR3 nucleotide sequence: TGTGCCAGCAGCTTAAGGGCTAGCGGAAGGATGTACTTC.

This clonotype was counted many times. The chain uses TRBV24-1 and TRBJ1-1; TRBD1 matches 8 bases. Germline CDR1 is KGHDR and CDR2 is SFDVKD. The CDR3 has 15 residues. V was pared by 5 bases and J by 1 base, with 5 bases of the junction left unmatched. The CDR3 DNA reads as TGTGCCACCAGTGGAGGACAGGGTAAGAACACTGAAGCTTTCTTT. This sequence encodes CATSGGQGKNTEAFF.

This clonotype has at least ten counts. The chain joins TRBV6-1 to TRBJ1-1; no firm D call. The germline gives CDR1 MNHNS, CDR2 SASEGT. V lost 1 base and J lost 9, with 27 bases in between. There are 18 residues in the CDR3. CDR3 residues: CASSEGGFRPAEFGQAFF. In nucleotides, the CDR3 is TGTGCCAGCAGTGAAGGGGGTTTTCGGCCGGCGGAGTTTGGGCAAGCTTTCTTT.

Turning to this clonotype: A clone one base away is much larger, so this may be a read error. J is TRBJ1-2 and V is TRBV7-6; 8 nucleotides agree with TRBD1. With V trimmed by 5 bases and J by 3 bases, 8 bases remained unmatched. The V gene's germline CDR1 is SGHVS and CDR2 FNYEAQ. The CDR3 has 15 amino acids. As DNA, the CDR3 is TGTGCCAGCAGCCCCCGGACAGGGAAGTACTATGGCTACACCTTC. Translation: CASSPRTGKYYGYTF.

This clonotype was seen at least ten times. This chain joins TRBV12-3 or TRBV12-4 and TRBJ2-1, with D perhaps assigned TRBD1 or TRBD2 (5 bases each). The CDR3 is made up of 17 amino acids. V was cut by 6 bases and J by 1 base, with 19 bases left in between. This CDR3 reads CASSETTGAQSYNEQFF. CDR3 DNA sequence: TGTGCCAGCAGCGAGACTACAGGAGCCCAATCCTACAATGAGCAGTTCTTC.

This clonotype was seen at least ten times. This sequence joins TRBV2 and TRBJ2-5; 10 bases line up with TRBD2. Germline V CDR1 and CDR2: SNHLY, FYNNEI. The CDR3 loop spans 17 amino acids. The V gene end was trimmed by 3 bases and the J gene end by 6 bases; junction bases not matched to a gene: 13. CDR3 bases: TGTGCCAGCAGTGACGGACTAGCGGTTATTACTGGGAAGACCCAGTACTTC. It codes for CASSDGLAVITGKTQYF.

This clonotype was detected many times. V is TRBV2 and J is TRBJ2-3; tentative D call: TRBD2 (6 bases). Trimming left V 7 bases short and J 1 base short, with 15 bases between. This CDR3 has 15 residues. The germline V gene encodes CDR1 SNHLY and CDR2 FYNNEI. CDR3 sequence: CASTPAGRGTDTQYF. The CDR3 bases are TGTGCCAGCACCCCCGCCGGGAGAGGCACAGATACGCAGTATTTT. Using reference TRBV2 and TRBJ2-3 for the parts outside the CDR3, the full variable domain is EPEVTQTPSHQVTQMGQEVILRCVPISNHLYFYWYRQILGQKVEFLVSFYNNEISEKSEIFDDQFSVERPDGSNFTLKIRSTKLEDSAMYFCASTPAGRGTDTQYFGPGTRLTVL.

A few counts support this clonotype. The V call is TRBV20-1, the J call TRBJ2-2; D is undetermined. V dropped 0 bases and J dropped 1 base, with 6 bases sitting between them. The CDR3 spans 14 residues. Germline CDR1 is DFQATT and CDR2 is SNEGSKA (reference sequence). CDR3 region: CSARDYKNTGELFF. DNA for the CDR3: TGCAGTGCTAGAGACTACAAGAACACCGGGGAGCTGTTTTTT.

This clonotype was seen at least ten times. The chain couples TRBV19 to TRBJ1-5; perhaps TRBD1 as D (5 bases). This CDR3 is 15 amino acids long. CDR1 is LNHDA, CDR2 SQIVND, per germline (reference sequence). V dropped 4 bases and J dropped 3 bases, with 13 bases sitting between them. The CDR3, as DNA: TGTGCCAGTAGTAGACAAACAGGTACCAATCAGCCCCAGCATTTT. Translated: CASSRQTGTNQPQHF.

The chain recombines TRBV19 with TRBJ1-1; D not resolved. The CDR3 covers 13 residues. The V and J ends lost 10 bases and 9 bases respectively, with 21 bases between them. The V gene's germline CDR1 is LNHDA and CDR2 SQIVND (reference sequence). The CDR3 DNA sequence: TGTGCCACTATACCCCCCGCGCAATCCCAAGCTTTCTTT. This encodes CATIPPAQSQAFF. Full variable domain (missing parts from reference TRBV19 and TRBJ1-1): DGGITQSPKYLFRKEGQNVTLSCEQNLNHDAMYWYRQDPGQGLRLIYYSQIVNDFQKGDIAEGYSVSREKKESFPLTVTSAQKNPTAFYLCATIPPAQSQAFFGQGTRLTVV.

The chain uses TRBV19 and TRBJ2-3; unclear D gene. V was pared by 5 bases and J by 4 bases, with 10 bases between. This CDR3 has 13 amino acids. CDR1 LNHDA and CDR2 SQIVND come from the germline V gene (reference sequence). The CDR3: CASSALTADTQYF. CDR3 sequence (DNA): TGTGCCAGTAGTGCCCTGACCGCAGATACGCAGTATTTT.

For this clonotype: This clone may be a read error of a much larger clone one base away. The V and J genes are TRBV13 and TRBJ2-7; the match to TRBD2 covers 12 bases. The V gene end was trimmed by 0 bases and the J gene end by 2 bases; junction bases not matched to a gene: 5. The CDR3 has 17 residues. Per germline, CDR1 PRHDT and CDR2 FYEKMQ (reference sequence). The CDR3 is CASSLGRTSGNPYEQYF. In DNA form, the CDR3 reads TGTGCCAGCAGCTTAGGACGGACTAGCGGGAACCCCTACGAGCAGTACTTC.

Details on this clonotype: This sequence may be a read error, since a much larger clone differs from it by one base. The CDR3 ends on some other residue instead of the conserved phenylalanine or tryptophan, so this is likely a read error. V and J are TRBV12-3 or TRBV12-4 and TRBJ2-7; a possible D gene is TRBD1 (6 bases). Trimming shortened V by 1 base and J by 6 bases, and 10 bases separated the two germline ends. CDR3 size: 13 residues. In nucleotides, the CDR3 is TGTGCCAGCAGTTTAGAACAGGGAATCGAGCAGTACTAC. Encoded protein: CASSLEQGIEQYY.

This clonotype occurred a few times. V gene TRBV6-1 combines with J gene TRBJ1-1; D is perhaps TRBD1 (5 bases). Trimming pared 6 bases from V and 0 bases from J, leaving 14 bases between. Germline CDR1 and CDR2: MNHNS and SASEGT. CDR3 length equals 15 residues. The CDR3 DNA follows: TGTGCCAGCAGCCCAAGACAGCTCATGAACACTGAAGCTTTCTTT. It encodes CASSPRQLMNTEAFF.

The chain links TRBV6-4 to TRBJ2-7; 8 bases are shared with TRBD1. CDR1 MRHNA and CDR2 SNTAGT come from the germline V gene. With 3 bases clipped from V and 4 bases from J, the junction kept 8 bases outside the gene matches. CDR3 size: 15 residues. Here the CDR3 reads CASSETPGQEYEQYF. In DNA, the CDR3 is TGTGCCAGCAGTGAGACCCCGGGACAGGAATACGAGCAGTACTTC.

There are a few counts of this clonotype. J is TRBJ1-2 and V is TRBV24-1; 11 bases map to TRBD1. Looked up from germline, CDR1 is KGHDR and CDR2 is SFDVKD. The J segment lost 6 bases and the V segment lost 4 bases, leaving 3 bases of the junction unmatched. CDR3 length: 14 residues. The CDR3 sequence: CATSDPGQGDGYTF. The DNA for the CDR3 is TGTGCCACCAGTGACCCGGGACAGGGGGATGGCTACACCTTC.

This clonotype was observed at least ten times. The V gene is TRBV27, the J gene TRBJ1-1, with TRBD1 as a possible D gene (6 bases). The V gene's germline CDR1 is MNHEY and CDR2 SMNVEV (reference sequence). With 6 bases removed from V and 1 base from J, the gap between germline ends came to 18 bases. The CDR3 totals 16 residues. The CDR3 sequence: CASSLSGGQKNTEAFF. DNA for the CDR3: TGTGCCAGCAGCCTCTCGGGGGGACAAAAGAACACTGAAGCTTTCTTT.

This clonotype was detected many times. V gene TRBV11-2 combines with J gene TRBJ1-1; D may be TRBD1 (6 bases). Germline assignment: CDR1 SGHAT and CDR2 FQNNGV. V gave up 6 bases and J gave up 4 bases, with 12 bases separating them. This CDR3 comprises 13 residues. CDR3 coding DNA: TGTGCCAGCAGGATGACAGGCGGCACTGAAGCTTTCTTT. It yields the protein CASRMTGGTEAFF.

The rearrangement links TRBV29-1 to TRBJ2-3; D might be TRBD1 (6 bases). Germline V gene data show CDR1 as SQVTM and CDR2 as ANQGSEA. V dropped 5 bases and J dropped 3 bases, with 15 bases sitting between them. The CDR3 contains 14 residues. The CDR3 protein is CSVRLQGLTDTQYF. Written as DNA, the CDR3 is TGCAGCGTTCGATTACAGGGATTGACAGATACGCAGTATTTT.

There are many counts of this clonotype. The V call is TRBV12-3 or TRBV12-4, the J call TRBJ1-4; D is unresolved. V shed 1 base and J shed 8 bases, with 11 bases lying between them. This CDR3 is 14 amino acids long. Written as DNA, the CDR3 is TGTGCCAGCAGTTTAGTCGGGAGAAGCGAAAAACTGTTTTTT. Protein: CASSLVGRSEKLFF.

In this sample, this clonotype turned up a few times. The CDR3 sequence is CASSPAMRSSYNSPLHF. For the CDR3, the DNA is TGTGCCAGCAGTCCCGCAATGCGTAGCTCCTATAATTCACCCCTCCACTTT. J is TRBJ1-6 and V is TRBV6-1; D is unresolved. The CDR3 is 17 residues long. V lost 5 bases to trimming and J lost 0 bases, with 14 bases between them. Germline CDR1 and CDR2: MNHNS and SASEGT.

This clonotype occurred a few times. CDR3 sequence (DNA): TGTGCCAGCCGCGCCAGGGAGGAGTTAGTTAACACTGAAGCTTTCTTT. This gives the protein CASRAREELVNTEAFF. This chain uses TRBV7-6 with TRBJ1-1; D perhaps matches TRBD1 (5 bases). Between the trimmed V and J ends, which lost 8 bases and 2 bases, there was a span of 21 bases. This CDR3 has 16 amino acids. Germline V gene sequence: CDR1 SGHVS, CDR2 FNYEAQ.

This clonotype has a count of ten or more. The rearrangement links TRBV19 to TRBJ1-5; D call uncertain. V was trimmed by 7 bases and J by 3 bases, leaving 16 bases between them. Germline lookup yields CDR1 LNHDA and CDR2 SQIVND (reference sequence). This CDR3 region has 15 residues. CDR3 DNA sequence: TGTGCCAGTATTGACACAGCCACCCTCAATCAGCCCCAGCATTTT. This gives the protein CASIDTATLNQPQHF. The complete variable domain, with remaining parts taken from reference TRBV19 and TRBJ1-5, reads DGGITQSPKYLFRKEGQNVTLSCEQNLNHDAMYWYRQDPGQGLRLIYYSQIVNDFQKGDIAEGYSVSREKKESFPLTVTSAQKNPTAFYLCASIDTATLNQPQHFGDGTRLSIL.

The table lists this clonotype with a few counts. This rearrangement joins TRBV11-2 to TRBJ2-1; a possible D gene is TRBD2 (7 bases). CDR1 SGHAT and CDR2 FQNNGV come from the germline V gene. V lost 5 bases, J lost 9 bases, and 11 bases lay in between. This CDR3 comprises 12 residues. The CDR3 DNA follows: TGTGCCAGCAGCGGGGGGGCGGGTGAGCAGTTCTTC. Protein sequence: CASSGGAGEQFF.